The 3 T cell receptor beta chains reported below all come from one sample, sequenced in a study of T-cell memory formation after mild COVID-19. TCRdb called the 5' RACE reads again in MiXCR, with one record for every CDR3 protein. The table lists roughly 620,000 distinct CDR3 sequences, about 20% of them singletons. Source material: PBMCs or a T cell subset sorted from them (not recorded which). These receptors were taken from an adult woman who had mild COVID-19 (a few samples of this study predate the infection). Cell type and time point are not known.

This clonotype occurred a few times. The rearrangement links TRBV12-3 or TRBV12-4 to TRBJ2-6; unclear D gene. The CDR3 consists of 14 residues. Trimming pared 7 bases from V and 0 bases from J, leaving 7 bases between. CDR3: CASIKSSGANVLTF. The CDR3 nucleotides are TGTGCCAGCATTAAAAGCTCTGGGGCCAACGTCCTGACTTTC.

V is TRBV20-1 and J is TRBJ2-7; 10 nucleotides match TRBD2. Germline V gene sequence: CDR1 DFQATT, CDR2 SNEGSKA (reference sequence). CDR3 length equals 14 residues. Losses at the gene ends were 1 base for V and 3 bases for J; bases not matched to a gene: 3. Here the CDR3 reads CSARVRTSGYEQYF. CDR3 coding DNA: TGCAGTGCTAGAGTCAGGACTAGCGGCTACGAGCAGTACTTC.

In its sample, this clonotype was seen a few times. The chain has TRBV29-1 and TRBJ1-2; D is perhaps TRBD1 (5 bases). From germline, CDR1 is SQVTM and CDR2 ANQGSEA. This CDR3 has 11 amino acids. Trimming pared 4 bases from V and 8 bases from J, leaving 11 bases between. The CDR3 spells CSVVRGGGYTF. CDR3 coding DNA: TGCAGCGTTGTTAGGGGAGGCGGCTACACCTTC.